The 18 T cell receptor beta chains below come from one sample, sequenced in a study of OX40 agonist ivuxolimab in advanced cancers. Clones were read by immunoSEQ multiplex PCR, and TCRdb kept only the in-frame ones, dropping some. Of 52,000 or so clones listed, about 80% were seen once; the top ten hold roughly 3.7%. The source material was CD4+ or CD8+ T cells sorted from blood, sampled in a trial of the OX40 agonist ivuxolimab. These receptors all stem from an adult with an advanced solid tumor such as melanoma, head and neck, liver or kidney cancer.

V usage is TRBV11-2 and J usage is TRBJ2-7, with 10 positions matching TRBD2. Trimming removed 4 bases from V and 3 bases from J; junction bases left unmatched: 9. This CDR3 comprises 16 residues. Germline assignment: CDR1 SGHAT and CDR2 FQNNGV. CDR3 nucleotide sequence: TGTGCCAGCAGCTCTCCTGGACTAGCGGCCGTCTACGAGCAGTACTTC. Amino acid sequence: CASSSPGLAAVYEQYF.

J is TRBJ1-3 and V is TRBV6-5; 11 nucleotides align to TRBD1. The CDR3 is made up of 14 amino acids. From germline, CDR1 is MNHEY and CDR2 SVGAGI. J lost 8 bases, V lost 6 bases, and 6 bases had no gene match. CDR3: CASRAGTGGHTIYF. The CDR3 DNA follows: TGTGCCAGCAGAGCCGGGACAGGGGGACACACCATATATTTT.

The V and J genes are TRBV18 and TRBJ2-2; D possibly corresponds to TRBD1 (6 bases). Trimming pared 3 bases from V and 4 bases from J, leaving 9 bases between. Germline values: CDR1 KGHSH, CDR2 LQKENI. The CDR3 spans 14 residues. The CDR3 nucleotides are TGTGCCAGCTCACCCAGGGGTCGCACCGGGGAGCTGTTTTTT. Translated: CASSPRGRTGELFF.

The gene calls are TRBV11-2 and TRBJ2-1; D is perhaps TRBD2 (5 bases). V gave up 1 base and J gave up 9 bases, with 19 bases separating them. The CDR3 extends over 16 amino acids. The germline gives CDR1 SGHAT, CDR2 FQNNGV. As DNA, the CDR3 is TGTGCCAGCAGCTTAGGTAGAGCGGCCGCGGCGGGTGAGCAGTTCTTC. It yields the protein CASSLGRAAAAGEQFF.

This clone was seen once. The chain is built from TRBV13 and TRBJ1-2; 8 bases agree with TRBD1. This CDR3 has 13 amino acids. Germline V gives CDR1 PRHDT, CDR2 FYEKMQ (reference sequence). V shed 5 bases, J shed 6 bases, and the junction held 5 bases outside the gene matches. Written as DNA, the CDR3 is TGTGCCAGCAGCCGAGGACAGGGAAATGGCTACACCTTC. The encoded protein is CASSRGQGNGYTF.

The chain joins TRBV5-6 to TRBJ1-6; TRBD1 matches 8 bases. Germline assignment: CDR1 SGHDT and CDR2 YYEEEE. The V segment lost 0 bases and the J segment 7 bases; nucleotides outside the gene matches: 3. The CDR3 totals 15 residues. CDR3 region: CASSLGQGLNSPLHF. CDR3 coding DNA: TGTGCCAGCAGCTTGGGACAGGGGCTAAATTCACCCCTCCACTTT.

V and J are TRBV6-6 and TRBJ2-3; either TRBD1 or TRBD2 may supply D (5 bases each). The germline CDR1 and CDR2 sequences are MNHNY and SVGAGI (reference sequence). This CDR3 has 12 residues. The V gene lost 5 bases and the J gene lost 3 bases, with 6 bases spanning the gap. CDR3 in DNA: TGTGCCAGCAGTGAGGGGACAGATACGCAGTATTTT. As protein: CASSEGTDTQYF.

This chain connects TRBV5-4 to TRBJ1-4; maybe TRBD1 (6 bases). V gave up 4 bases and J gave up 5 bases, with 15 bases separating them. The length of the CDR3 is 15 residues. The germline gives CDR1 SGHNT, CDR2 YYREEE (reference sequence). This CDR3 is CASSPNRVANEKLFF. For the CDR3, the DNA is TGTGCCAGCAGCCCGAACAGGGTTGCGAATGAAAAACTGTTTTTT.

V and J are TRBV6-4 and TRBJ1-2; D is unclear. Germline V gene sequence: CDR1 MRHNA, CDR2 SNTAGT. This CDR3 spans 12 amino acids. Trimming left V 2 bases short and J 8 bases short, with 9 bases between. DNA of the CDR3: TGTGCCAGCAGTGACGGCGGAAAGGGCTACACCTTC. The encoded protein is CASSDGGKGYTF.

The chain couples TRBV6-5 to TRBJ2-1; 7 bases fit TRBD1. Unmatched junction bases numbered 4, after V lost 2 bases and J lost 3 bases. The length of the CDR3 is 15 residues. The V gene's germline CDR1 is MNHEY and CDR2 SVGAGI. CDR3 in amino acids: CASSYRDSSYNEQFF. The CDR3, as DNA: TGTGCCAGCAGTTACCGGGACAGCAGCTACAATGAGCAGTTCTTC.

The chain combines TRBV7-2 with TRBJ2-7; a possible D gene is TRBD1 (6 bases). Germline V gene sequence: CDR1 SGHTA, CDR2 FQGNSA. This CDR3 comprises 15 residues. V gave up 3 bases and J gave up 4 bases, with 16 bases separating them. CDR3 sequence (DNA): TGTGCCAGCAGCTTCGGGGCAGGGGTAGGATACGAGCAGTACTTC. Encoded protein: CASSFGAGVGYEQYF.

This clone was detected only once. This CDR3 is CASSLDRDQPQHF. CDR3 DNA sequence: TGTGCCAGCAGCTTAGATCGAGATCAGCCCCAGCATTTT. The V call is TRBV11-2, the J call TRBJ1-5, with D unresolved. V was shortened by 0 bases and J by 5 bases, with 5 bases between the two germline ends. The CDR3 totals 13 residues. Germline CDR1 is SGHAT and CDR2 is FQNNGV.

This rearrangement joins TRBV19 to TRBJ2-3; D is unclear. The CDR3 length is 16 residues. V was trimmed by 2 bases and J by 0 bases, leaving 12 bases between them. Germline CDR1 LNHDA, CDR2 SQIVND (reference sequence). This CDR3 is CASSIMGRKSTDTQYF. The CDR3 DNA reads TGTGCCAGTAGTATAATGGGCAGAAAGAGCACAGATACGCAGTATTTT.

This clone was counted a few times. The chain combines TRBV2 with TRBJ1-1, with D tentatively TRBD1 (6 bases). Looked up from germline, CDR1 is SNHLY and CDR2 is FYNNEI. V was shortened by 3 bases and J by 11 bases, with 19 bases between the two germline ends. The length of the CDR3 is 14 residues. The CDR3: CASSENVGRGTAFF. The DNA for the CDR3 is TGTGCCAGCAGTGAGAATGTGGGCAGGGGAACGGCTTTCTTT.

This clone was found a few times. The V gene is TRBV6-5, the J gene TRBJ1-2; unclear D gene. Trimming removed 3 bases from V and 5 bases from J, with 10 bases in between. From germline, CDR1 is MNHEY and CDR2 SVGAGI. The CDR3 is 13 amino acids. This chain's CDR3 is CASSYSLGYGYTF. CDR3 sequence (DNA): TGTGCCAGCAGTTATTCCCTAGGGTATGGCTACACCTTC.

V is TRBV5-1 and J is TRBJ2-1, with D perhaps matching TRBD1 or TRBD2 (5 bases each). Trimming left V 2 bases short and J 9 bases short, with 9 bases between. The length of the CDR3 is 12 residues. Germline V gene data show CDR1 as SGHRS and CDR2 as YFSETQ. DNA of the CDR3: TGCGCCAGCAGCTTCCTTGGGGGTGAGCAGTTCTTC. It specifies CASSFLGGEQFF.

This sequence joins TRBV9 and TRBJ2-7; 7 bases align to TRBD2. Germline loops: CDR1 SGDLS, CDR2 YYNGEE. The length of the CDR3 is 14 residues. Losses at the gene ends were 4 bases for V and 3 bases for J; bases not matched to a gene: 7. CDR3: CASSRGESFYEQYF. The DNA for the CDR3 is TGTGCCAGCAGCCGGGGGGAGAGCTTCTACGAGCAGTACTTC.

The chain is built from TRBV27 and TRBJ2-5; 13 nucleotides match TRBD2. Germline trimming cut 3 bases from V and 7 bases from J; bases unmatched to any gene: 2. CDR1 MNHEY and CDR2 SMNVEV come from the germline V gene (reference sequence). The CDR3 spans 14 residues. The CDR3 region has the DNA TGTGCCAGCAGTTTGCGGACTAGCGGGGGGACCCAGTACTTC. As protein: CASSLRTSGGTQYF.